This T cell receptor (beta chain) was sequenced in a study of blood T cell repertoires in COVID-19. In the source study's methods: Amplifying reference gene primers gave estimates of nucleated cell counts. Libraries were prepared by immunoSEQ multiplex PCR; TCRdb keeps only in-frame clonotypes and omits some of them. The DNA was the basis for D and trimming; V, J and clone size are from that table. The sample consists of more than 150,000 clones, 80% to 90% of them appearing once. V lost 1 base to trimming and J lost 2 bases; unmatched junction nucleotides: 4. Looked up from germline, CDR1 is MNHNS and CDR2 is SASEGT. This CDR3 has 16 amino acids.

The receptor was derived from a man between 60 and 75 years old with acute or convalescent COVID-19. Input material: peripheral blood. The genes are TRBV6-1 and TRBJ1-5; 8 nucleotides line up with TRBD1. The CDR3 DNA reads as TGTGCCAGCAGTGAAGTTTTGACAGGGGGCAATCAGCCCCAGCATTTT. This translates into CASSEVLTGGNQPQHF.